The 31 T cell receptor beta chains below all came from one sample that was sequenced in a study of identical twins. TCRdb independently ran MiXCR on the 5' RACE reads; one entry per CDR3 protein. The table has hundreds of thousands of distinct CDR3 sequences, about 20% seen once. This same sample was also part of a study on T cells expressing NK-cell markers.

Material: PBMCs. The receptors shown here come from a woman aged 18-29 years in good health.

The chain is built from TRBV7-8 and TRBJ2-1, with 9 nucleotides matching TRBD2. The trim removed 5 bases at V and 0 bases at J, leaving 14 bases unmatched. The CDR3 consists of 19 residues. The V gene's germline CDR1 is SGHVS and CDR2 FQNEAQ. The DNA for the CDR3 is TGTGCCAGCAGCCCGAGAGGACTAGCGACTTCGAGCTCCTACAATGAGCAGTTCTTC. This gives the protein CASSPRGLATSSSYNEQFF.

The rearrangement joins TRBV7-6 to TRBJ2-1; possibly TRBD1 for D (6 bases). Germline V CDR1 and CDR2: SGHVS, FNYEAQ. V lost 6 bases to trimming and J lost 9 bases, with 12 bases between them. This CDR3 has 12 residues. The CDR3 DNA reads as TGTGCCAGCAGATCCAGGGGTCCTGAGCAGTTCTTC. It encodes CASRSRGPEQFF.

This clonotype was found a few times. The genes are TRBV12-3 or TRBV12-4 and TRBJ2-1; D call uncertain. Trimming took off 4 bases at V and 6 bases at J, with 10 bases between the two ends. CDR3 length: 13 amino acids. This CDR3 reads CASSYNLGNEQFF. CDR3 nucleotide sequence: TGTGCCAGCAGTTATAACTTGGGCAATGAGCAGTTCTTC.

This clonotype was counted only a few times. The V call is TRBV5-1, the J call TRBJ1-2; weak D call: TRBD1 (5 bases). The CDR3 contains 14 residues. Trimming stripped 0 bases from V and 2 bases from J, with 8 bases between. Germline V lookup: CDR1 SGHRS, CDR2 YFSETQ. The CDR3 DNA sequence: TGCGCCAGCAGCTTGGGGGGGGAGAACTATGGCTACACCTTC. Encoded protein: CASSLGGENYGYTF.

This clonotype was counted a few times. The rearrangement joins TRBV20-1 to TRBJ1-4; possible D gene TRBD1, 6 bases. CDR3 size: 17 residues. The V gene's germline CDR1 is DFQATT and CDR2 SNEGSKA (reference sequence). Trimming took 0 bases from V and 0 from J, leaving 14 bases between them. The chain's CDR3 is CSARDQGRGTTNEKLFF. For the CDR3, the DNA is TGCAGTGCTAGAGATCAGGGGCGGGGAACAACTAATGAAAAACTGTTTTTT.

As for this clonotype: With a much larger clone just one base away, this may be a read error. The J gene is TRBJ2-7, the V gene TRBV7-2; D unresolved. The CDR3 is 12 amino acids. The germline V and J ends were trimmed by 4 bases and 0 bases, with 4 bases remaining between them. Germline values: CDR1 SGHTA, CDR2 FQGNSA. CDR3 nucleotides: TGTGCCAGCAGCTGGATCTCCTACGAGCAGTACTTC. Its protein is CASSWISYEQYF.

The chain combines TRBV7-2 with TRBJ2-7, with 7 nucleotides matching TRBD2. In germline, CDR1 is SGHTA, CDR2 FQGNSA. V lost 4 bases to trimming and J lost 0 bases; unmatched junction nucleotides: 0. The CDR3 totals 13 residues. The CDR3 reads CASSWTSSYEQYF. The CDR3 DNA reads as TGTGCCAGCAGCTGGACTAGCTCCTACGAGCAGTACTTC.

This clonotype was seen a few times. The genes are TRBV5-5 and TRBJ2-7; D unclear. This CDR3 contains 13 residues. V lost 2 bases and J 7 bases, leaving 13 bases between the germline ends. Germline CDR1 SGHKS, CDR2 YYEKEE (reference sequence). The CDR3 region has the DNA TGTGCCAGCAGCTTTGGCCAGGACGGGGAGCAGTACTTC. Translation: CASSFGQDGEQYF.

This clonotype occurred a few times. CDR3 bases: TGCAGCTCGGAGTCTAGCGGGAGAGGGGATGAGCAGTTCTTC. It codes for CSSESSGRGDEQFF. This chain connects TRBV29-1 to TRBJ2-1, with 10 bases matching TRBD2. Germline V gives CDR1 SQVTM, CDR2 ANQGSEA. This CDR3 has 14 amino acids. Trimming at V came to 8 bases and at J to 8 bases, leaving 12 bases not matched to a gene.

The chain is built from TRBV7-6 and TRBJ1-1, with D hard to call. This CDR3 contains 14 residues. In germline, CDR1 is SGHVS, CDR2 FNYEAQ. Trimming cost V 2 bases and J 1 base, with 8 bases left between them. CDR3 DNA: TGTGCCAGCAGCTTAAGGCAGCAGAACACTGAAGCTTTCTTT. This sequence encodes CASSLRQQNTEAFF.

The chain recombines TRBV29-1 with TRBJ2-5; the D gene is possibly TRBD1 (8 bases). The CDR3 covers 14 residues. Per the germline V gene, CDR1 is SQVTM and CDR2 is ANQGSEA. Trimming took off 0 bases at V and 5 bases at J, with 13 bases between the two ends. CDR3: CSVEDTGGEETQYF. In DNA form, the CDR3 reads TGCAGCGTTGAAGATACAGGGGGGGAGGAGACCCAGTACTTC.

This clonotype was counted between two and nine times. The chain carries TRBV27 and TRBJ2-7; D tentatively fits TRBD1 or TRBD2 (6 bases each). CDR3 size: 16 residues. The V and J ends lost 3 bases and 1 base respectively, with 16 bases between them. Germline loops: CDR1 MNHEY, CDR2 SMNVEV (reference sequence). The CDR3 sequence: CASSFGGRPPSYEQYF. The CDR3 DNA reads TGTGCCAGCAGTTTTGGGGGGCGGCCACCTTCCTACGAGCAGTACTTC.

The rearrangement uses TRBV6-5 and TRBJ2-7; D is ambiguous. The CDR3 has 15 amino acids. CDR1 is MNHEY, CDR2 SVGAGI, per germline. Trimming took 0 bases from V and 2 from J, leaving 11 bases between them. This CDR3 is CASSYSPGQPYEQYF. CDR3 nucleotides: TGTGCCAGCAGTTACTCGCCAGGCCAGCCCTACGAGCAGTACTTC.

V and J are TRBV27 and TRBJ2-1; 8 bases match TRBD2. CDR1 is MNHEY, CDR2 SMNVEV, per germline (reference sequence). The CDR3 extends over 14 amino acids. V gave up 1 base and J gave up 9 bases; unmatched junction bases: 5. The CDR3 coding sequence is TGTGCCAGCAGTTTATGGGCCCGGGGGGGTGAGCAGTTCTTC. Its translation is CASSLWARGGEQFF.

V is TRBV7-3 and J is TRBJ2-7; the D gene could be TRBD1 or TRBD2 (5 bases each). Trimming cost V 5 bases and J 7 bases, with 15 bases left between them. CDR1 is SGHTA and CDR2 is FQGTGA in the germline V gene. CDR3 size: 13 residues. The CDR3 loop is CASSAGTAREQYF. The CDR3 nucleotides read TGTGCCAGCAGCGCCGGGACGGCACGTGAGCAGTACTTC. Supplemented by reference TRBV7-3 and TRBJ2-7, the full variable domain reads GAGVSQTPSNKVTEKGKYVELRCDPISGHTALYWYRQSLGQGPEFLIYFQGTGAADDSGLPNDRFFAVRPEGSVSTLKIQRTERGDSAVYLCASSAGTAREQYFGPGTRLTVT.

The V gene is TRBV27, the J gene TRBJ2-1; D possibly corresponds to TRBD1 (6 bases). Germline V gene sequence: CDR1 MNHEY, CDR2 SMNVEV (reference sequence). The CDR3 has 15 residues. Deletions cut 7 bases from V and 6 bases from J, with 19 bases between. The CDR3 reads CASMNPDRYPNEQFF. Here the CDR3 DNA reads TGTGCCAGCATGAACCCGGACAGATATCCCAATGAGCAGTTCTTC.

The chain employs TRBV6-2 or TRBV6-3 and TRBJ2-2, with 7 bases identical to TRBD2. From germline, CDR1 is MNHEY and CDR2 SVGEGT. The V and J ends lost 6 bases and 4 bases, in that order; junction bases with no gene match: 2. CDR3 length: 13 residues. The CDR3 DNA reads TGTGCCAGCAGACTAGCGAGCACCGGGGAGCTGTTTTTT. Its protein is CASRLASTGELFF.

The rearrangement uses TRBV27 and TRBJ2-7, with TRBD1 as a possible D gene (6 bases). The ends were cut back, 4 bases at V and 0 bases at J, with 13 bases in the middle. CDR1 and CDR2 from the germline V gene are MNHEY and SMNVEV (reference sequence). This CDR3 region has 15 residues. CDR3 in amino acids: CASSSDSRSSYEQYF. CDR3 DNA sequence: TGTGCCAGCAGTTCGGACAGCCGCAGCTCCTACGAGCAGTACTTC.

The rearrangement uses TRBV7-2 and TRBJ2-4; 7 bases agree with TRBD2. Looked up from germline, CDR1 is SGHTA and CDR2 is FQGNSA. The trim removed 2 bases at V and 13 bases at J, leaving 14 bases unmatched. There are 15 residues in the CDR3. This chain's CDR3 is CASSLSPGGGPAQYF. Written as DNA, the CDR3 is TGTGCCAGCAGCTTAAGTCCCGGGGGAGGGCCGGCGCAGTACTTC.

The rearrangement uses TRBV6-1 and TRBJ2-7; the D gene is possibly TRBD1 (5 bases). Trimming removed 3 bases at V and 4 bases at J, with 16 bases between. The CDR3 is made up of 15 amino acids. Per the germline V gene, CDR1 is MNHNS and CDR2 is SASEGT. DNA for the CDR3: TGTGCCAGCAGTGAGCTGGCAGGGTTACAATACGAGCAGTACTTC. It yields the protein CASSELAGLQYEQYF.

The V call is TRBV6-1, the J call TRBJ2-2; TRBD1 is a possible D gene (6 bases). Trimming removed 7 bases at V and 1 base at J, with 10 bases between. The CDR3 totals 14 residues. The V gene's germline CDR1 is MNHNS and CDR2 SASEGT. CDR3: CASTRTENTGELFF. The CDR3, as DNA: TGTGCCAGCACCCGGACAGAGAACACCGGGGAGCTGTTTTTT.

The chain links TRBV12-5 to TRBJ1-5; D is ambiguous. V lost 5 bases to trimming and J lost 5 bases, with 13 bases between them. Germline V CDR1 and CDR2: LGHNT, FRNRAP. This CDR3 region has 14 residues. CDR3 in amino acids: CASGLSPSDQPQHF. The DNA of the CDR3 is TGTGCTAGTGGTCTAAGTCCCTCGGATCAGCCCCAGCATTTT.

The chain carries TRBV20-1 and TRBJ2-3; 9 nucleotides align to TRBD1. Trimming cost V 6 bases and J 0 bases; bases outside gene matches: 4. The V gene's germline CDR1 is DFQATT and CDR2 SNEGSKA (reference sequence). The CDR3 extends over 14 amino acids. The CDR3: CSAGGQGSTDTQYF. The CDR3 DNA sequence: TGCAGTGCGGGGGGACAGGGTAGCACAGATACGCAGTATTTT.

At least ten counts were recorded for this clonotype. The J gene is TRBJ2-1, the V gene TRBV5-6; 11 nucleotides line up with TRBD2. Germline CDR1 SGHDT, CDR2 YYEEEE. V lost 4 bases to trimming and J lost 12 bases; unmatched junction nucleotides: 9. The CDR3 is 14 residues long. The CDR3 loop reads CASSPGLAESRQFF. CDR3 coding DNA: TGTGCCAGCAGCCCGGGACTAGCGGAGTCGCGGCAGTTCTTC.

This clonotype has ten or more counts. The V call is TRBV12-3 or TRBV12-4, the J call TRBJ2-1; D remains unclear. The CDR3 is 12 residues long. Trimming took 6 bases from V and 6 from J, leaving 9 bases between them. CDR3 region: CASSFSSNEQFF. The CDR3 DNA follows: TGTGCCAGCAGCTTCTCGAGCAATGAGCAGTTCTTC.

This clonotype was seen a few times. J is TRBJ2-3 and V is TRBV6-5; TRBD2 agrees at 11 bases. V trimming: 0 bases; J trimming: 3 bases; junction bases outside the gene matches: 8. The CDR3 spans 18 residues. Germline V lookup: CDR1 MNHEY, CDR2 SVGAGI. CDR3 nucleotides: TGTGCCAGCAGTTACTCGAGGATATCTAGCGGGAGGACAGATACGCAGTATTTT. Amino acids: CASSYSRISSGRTDTQYF.

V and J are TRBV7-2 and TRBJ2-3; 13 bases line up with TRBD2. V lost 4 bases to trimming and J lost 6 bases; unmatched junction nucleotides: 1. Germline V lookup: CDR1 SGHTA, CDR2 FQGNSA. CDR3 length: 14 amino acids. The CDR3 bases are TGTGCCAGCAGCTGGGGACTAGCGGGGGATACGCAGTATTTT. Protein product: CASSWGLAGDTQYF.

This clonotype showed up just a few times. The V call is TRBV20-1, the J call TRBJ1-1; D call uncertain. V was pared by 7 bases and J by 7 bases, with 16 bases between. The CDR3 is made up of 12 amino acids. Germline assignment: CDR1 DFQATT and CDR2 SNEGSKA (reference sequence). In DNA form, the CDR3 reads TGCAGTGTTCCAAGGGCGACCTTTGAAGCTTTCTTT. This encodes CSVPRATFEAFF.

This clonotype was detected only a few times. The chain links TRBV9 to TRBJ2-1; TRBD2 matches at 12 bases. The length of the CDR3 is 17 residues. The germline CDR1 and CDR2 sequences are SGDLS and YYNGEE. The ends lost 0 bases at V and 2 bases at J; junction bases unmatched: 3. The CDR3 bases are TGTGCCAGCAGCGTAGCTAGCGGGGGGGACACCTACAATGAGCAGTTCTTC. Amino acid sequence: CASSVASGGDTYNEQFF.

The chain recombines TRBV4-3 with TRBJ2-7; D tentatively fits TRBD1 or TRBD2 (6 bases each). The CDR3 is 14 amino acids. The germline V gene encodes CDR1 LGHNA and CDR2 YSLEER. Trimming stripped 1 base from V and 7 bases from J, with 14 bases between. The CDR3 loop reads CASSQVGGPGEQYF. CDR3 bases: TGCGCCAGCAGCCAAGTTGGGGGGCCGGGGGAGCAGTACTTC.

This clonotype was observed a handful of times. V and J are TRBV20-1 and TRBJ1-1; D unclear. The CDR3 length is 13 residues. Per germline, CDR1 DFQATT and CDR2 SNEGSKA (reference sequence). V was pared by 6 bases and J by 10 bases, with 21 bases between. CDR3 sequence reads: CSAGGNAPVVAFF. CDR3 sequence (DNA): TGCAGTGCCGGAGGGAATGCCCCTGTCGTAGCTTTCTTT.